Listed below are T cell receptor beta chains from one sample, sequenced in a study of blood T cell repertoires in COVID-19. Using immunoSEQ multiplex PCR, the repertoire was profiled, and TCRdb retains in-frame clones only, with some absent. The repertoire has around 260,000 clones, roughly 92% of them found once; the top ten carry approximately 2.1%. Sequenced: peripheral blood. These receptors were taken from a woman aged 30 to 39 with COVID-19, enrolled during active disease. Both conserved end residues are part of each CDR3. A D gene is named only where the DNA matches it firmly. Not every row has a clone size; where given, it reads once, few, many or a size class.

J gene,clone size,V gene,D gene,CDR3 protein,CDR3 DNA
TRBJ2-7,.,TRBV15,TRBD2,CATSRHRGDEQYF,TGTGCCACCAGCAGACATCGGGGGGACGAGCAGTACTTC
TRBJ1-1,.,TRBV19,TRBD1,CASSILAGQGTTEAFF,TGTGCCAGTAGTATTCTAGCCGGACAGGGGACCACTGAAGCTTTCTTT
TRBJ1-1,.,TRBV6-6,TRBD1,CASSPGQGGFKPEAFF,TGTGCCAGCAGTCCGGGACAGGGAGGTTTCAAGCCTGAAGCTTTCTTT
TRBJ1-2,.,TRBV10-1,TRBD1,CASSRDRGKSGYTF,TGCGCCAGCAGTCGGGACAGGGGGAAGAGTGGCTACACCTTC
TRBJ2-1,.,TRBV6-1,TRBD2,CASSGRTSGSYNEQFF,TGTGCCAGCAGTGGGAGGACTAGCGGCTCCTACAATGAGCAGTTCTTC
TRBJ1-1,once,TRBV6-6,.,CATVKTGNTEAFF,TGTGCCACCGTAAAGACGGGGAACACTGAAGCTTTCTTT
TRBJ2-3,.,TRBV12-5,TRBD2,CASGPARREVYPQYF,TGTGCTAGTGGCCCGGCACGGCGGGAGGTATATCCGCAGTATTTT
TRBJ1-5,few,TRBV28,.,CASSQSNQPQHF,TGTGCCAGCAGCCAGAGCAATCAGCCCCAGCATTTT
TRBJ2-3,.,TRBV3-1/TRBV3-2,.,CASSQTEPGTRTDTQYF,TGTGCCAGCAGCCAAACTGAACCCGGGACACGCACAGATACGCAGTATTTT
TRBJ1-4,.,TRBV7-2,.,CASSPRRSTDTNEKLFF,TGTGCCAGCAGCCCCAGGCGATCGACGGATACTAATGAAAAACTGTTTTTT
TRBJ2-7,.,TRBV18,.,CASSPSGTWDEQYF,TGTGCCAGCTCACCGTCCGGGACTTGGGACGAGCAGTACTTC
TRBJ1-1,.,TRBV28,.,CASSFWTGNTEAFF,TGTGCCAGCAGTTTTTGGACTGGGAACACTGAAGCTTTCTTT
TRBJ2-7,.,TRBV5-4,.,CASSLGARVDSYEQYF,TGTGCCAGCAGCTTGGGTGCCAGGGTGGATAGCTACGAGCAGTACTTC
TRBJ2-1,once,TRBV5-6,TRBD2,CASSPRGSYNEQFF,TGTGCCAGCAGCCCTCGCGGGAGTTACAATGAGCAGTTCTTC